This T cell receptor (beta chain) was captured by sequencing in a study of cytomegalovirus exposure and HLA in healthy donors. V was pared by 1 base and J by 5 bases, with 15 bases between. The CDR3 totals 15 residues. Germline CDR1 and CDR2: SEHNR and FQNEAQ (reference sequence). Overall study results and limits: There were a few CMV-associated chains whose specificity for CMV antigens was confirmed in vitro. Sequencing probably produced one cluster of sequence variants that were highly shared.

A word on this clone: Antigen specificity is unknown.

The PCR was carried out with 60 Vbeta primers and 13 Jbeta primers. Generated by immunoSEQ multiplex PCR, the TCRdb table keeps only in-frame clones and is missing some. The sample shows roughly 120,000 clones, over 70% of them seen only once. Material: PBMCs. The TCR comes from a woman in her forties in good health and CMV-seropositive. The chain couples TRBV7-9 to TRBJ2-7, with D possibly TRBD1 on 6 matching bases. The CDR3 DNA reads TGTGCCAGCAGCTTAGTGGCTACAGGGTTCGACGAGCAGTACTTC. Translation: CASSLVATGFDEQYF.